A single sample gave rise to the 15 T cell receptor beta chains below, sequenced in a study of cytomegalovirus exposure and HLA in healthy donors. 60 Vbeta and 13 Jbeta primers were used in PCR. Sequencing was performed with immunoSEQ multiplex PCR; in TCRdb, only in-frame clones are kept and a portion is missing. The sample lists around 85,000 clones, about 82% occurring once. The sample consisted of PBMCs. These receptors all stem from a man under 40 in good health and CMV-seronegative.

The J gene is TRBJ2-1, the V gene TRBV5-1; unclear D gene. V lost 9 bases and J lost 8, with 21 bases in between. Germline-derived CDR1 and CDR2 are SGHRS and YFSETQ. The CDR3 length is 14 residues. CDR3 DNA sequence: TGCGCCATCTTACTTTGTCCCGTTTTGGATGAGCAGTTCTTC. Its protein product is CAILLCPVLDEQFF.

CDR3 amino acids: CASSLDYRGGEQYF. The CDR3 DNA sequence: TGTGCCAGCAGCTTGGACTACAGGGGGGGGGAGCAGTACTTC. The chain combines TRBV11-2 with TRBJ2-7, with D perhaps TRBD1 (8 bases). The CDR3 totals 14 residues. V dropped 3 bases and J dropped 7 bases, with 16 bases sitting between them. Germline lookup yields CDR1 SGHAT and CDR2 FQNNGV.

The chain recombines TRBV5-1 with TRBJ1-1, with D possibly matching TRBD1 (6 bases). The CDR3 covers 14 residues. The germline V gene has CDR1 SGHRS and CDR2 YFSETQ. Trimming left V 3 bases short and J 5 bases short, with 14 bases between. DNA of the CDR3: TGCGCCAGCAGCTCACAGGGTACGGGGACTGAAGCTTTCTTT. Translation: CASSSQGTGTEAFF.

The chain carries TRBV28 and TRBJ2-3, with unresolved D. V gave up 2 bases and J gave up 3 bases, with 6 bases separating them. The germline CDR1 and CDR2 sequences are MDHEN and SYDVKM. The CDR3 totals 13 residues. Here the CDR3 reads CASSLLATDTQYF. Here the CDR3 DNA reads TGTGCCAGCAGTTTACTGGCTACAGATACGCAGTATTTT.

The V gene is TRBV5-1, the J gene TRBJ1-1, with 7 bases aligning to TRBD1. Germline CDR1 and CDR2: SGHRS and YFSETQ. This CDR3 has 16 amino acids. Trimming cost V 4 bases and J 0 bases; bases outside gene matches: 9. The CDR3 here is CASSRDSSPLNTEAFF. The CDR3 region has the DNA TGCGCCAGCAGCAGGGACAGTTCGCCGTTGAACACTGAAGCTTTCTTT.

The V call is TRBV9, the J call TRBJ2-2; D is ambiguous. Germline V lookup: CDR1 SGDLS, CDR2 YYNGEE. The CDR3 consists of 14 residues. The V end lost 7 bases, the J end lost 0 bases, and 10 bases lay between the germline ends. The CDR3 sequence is CASGQLANTGELFF. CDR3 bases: TGTGCCAGCGGCCAGTTGGCGAACACCGGGGAGCTGTTTTTT.

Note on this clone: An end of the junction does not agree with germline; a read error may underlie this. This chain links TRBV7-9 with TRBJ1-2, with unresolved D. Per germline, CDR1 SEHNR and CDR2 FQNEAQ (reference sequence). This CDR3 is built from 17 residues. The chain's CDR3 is CSSSFSQKPILNYGYTF. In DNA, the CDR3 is TGTTCCAGCAGCTTCTCTCAGAAGCCTATACTAAACTATGGCTACACCTTC.

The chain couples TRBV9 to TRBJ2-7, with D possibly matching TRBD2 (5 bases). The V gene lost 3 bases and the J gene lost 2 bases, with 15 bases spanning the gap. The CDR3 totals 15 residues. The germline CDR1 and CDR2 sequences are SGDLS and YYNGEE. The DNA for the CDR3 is TGTGCCAGCAGCGCCCCGGCTGCGGAGGCCTACGAGCAGTACTTC. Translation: CASSAPAAEAYEQYF.

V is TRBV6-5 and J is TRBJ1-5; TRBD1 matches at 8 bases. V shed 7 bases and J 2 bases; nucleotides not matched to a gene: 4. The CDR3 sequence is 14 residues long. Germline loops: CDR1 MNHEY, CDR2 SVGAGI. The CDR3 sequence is CASTPTGGNQPQHF. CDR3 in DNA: TGTGCCAGCACCCCGACAGGGGGCAATCAGCCCCAGCATTTT.

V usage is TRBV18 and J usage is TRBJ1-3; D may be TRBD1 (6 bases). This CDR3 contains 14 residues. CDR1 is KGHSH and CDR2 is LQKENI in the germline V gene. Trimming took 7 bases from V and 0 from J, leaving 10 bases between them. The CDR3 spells CASLGQHSGNTIYF. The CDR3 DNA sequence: TGTGCCAGCTTAGGACAGCACTCTGGAAACACCATATATTTT.

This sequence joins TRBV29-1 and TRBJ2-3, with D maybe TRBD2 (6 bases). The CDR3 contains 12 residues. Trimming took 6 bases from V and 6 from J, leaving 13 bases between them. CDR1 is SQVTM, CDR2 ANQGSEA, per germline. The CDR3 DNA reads TGCAGCGTCAGGGAGGCCGCGGATACGCAGTATTTT. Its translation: CSVREAADTQYF.

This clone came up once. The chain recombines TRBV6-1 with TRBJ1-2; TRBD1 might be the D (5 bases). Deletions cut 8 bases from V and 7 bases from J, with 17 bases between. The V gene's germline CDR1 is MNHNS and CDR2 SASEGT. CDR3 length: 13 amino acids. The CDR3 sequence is CASALGRGSGYTF. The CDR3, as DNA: TGTGCCAGCGCCCTTGGTAGGGGAAGTGGCTACACCTTC.

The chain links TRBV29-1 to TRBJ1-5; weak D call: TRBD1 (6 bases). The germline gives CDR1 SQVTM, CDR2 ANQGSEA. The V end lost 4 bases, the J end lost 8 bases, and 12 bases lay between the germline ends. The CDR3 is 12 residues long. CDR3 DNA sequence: TGCAGCGTTGGGCAGGGGTATGAGCCCCAGCATTTT. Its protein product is CSVGQGYEPQHF. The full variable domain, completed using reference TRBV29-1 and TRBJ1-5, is SAVISQKPSRDICQRGTSLTIQCQVDSQVTMMFWYRQQPGQSLTLIATANQGSEATYESGFVIDKFPISRPNLTFSTLTVSNMSPEDSSIYLCSVGQGYEPQHFGDGTRLSIL.

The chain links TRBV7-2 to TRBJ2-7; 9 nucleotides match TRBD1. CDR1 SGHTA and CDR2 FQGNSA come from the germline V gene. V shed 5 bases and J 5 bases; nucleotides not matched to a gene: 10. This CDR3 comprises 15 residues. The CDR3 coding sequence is TGTGCCAGCAGCGCCGTCCGGACAGGGGTTAACGAGCAGTACTTC. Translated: CASSAVRTGVNEQYF.

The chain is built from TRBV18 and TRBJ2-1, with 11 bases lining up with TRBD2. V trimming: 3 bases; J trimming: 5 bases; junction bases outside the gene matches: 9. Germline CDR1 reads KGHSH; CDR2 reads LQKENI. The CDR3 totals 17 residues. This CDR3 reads CASSPAEGLAAHNEQFF. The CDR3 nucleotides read TGTGCCAGCTCACCTGCCGAGGGACTAGCGGCGCACAATGAGCAGTTCTTC.